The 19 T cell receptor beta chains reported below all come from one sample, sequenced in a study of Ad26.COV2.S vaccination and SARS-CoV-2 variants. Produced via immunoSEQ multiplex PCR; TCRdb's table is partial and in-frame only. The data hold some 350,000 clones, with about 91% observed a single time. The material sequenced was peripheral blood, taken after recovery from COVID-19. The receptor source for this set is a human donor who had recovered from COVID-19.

CDR3 bases: TGTGCCAGCAGTCCCCGGGACAGCTCCTATGGCTACACCTTC. Translating gives CASSPRDSSYGYTF. The chain links TRBV2 to TRBJ1-2; 7 positions match TRBD1. V lost 5 bases, J lost 4 bases, and 7 bases stayed unmatched. The length of the CDR3 is 14 residues. Germline V CDR1 and CDR2: SNHLY, FYNNEI.

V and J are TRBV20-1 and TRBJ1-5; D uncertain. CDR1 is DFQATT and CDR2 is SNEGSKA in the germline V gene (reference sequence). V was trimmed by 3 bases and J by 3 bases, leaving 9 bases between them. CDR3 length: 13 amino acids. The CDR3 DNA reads TGCAGTGCTAGTTCGCGATTCAATCAGCCCCAGCATTTT. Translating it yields CSASSRFNQPQHF.

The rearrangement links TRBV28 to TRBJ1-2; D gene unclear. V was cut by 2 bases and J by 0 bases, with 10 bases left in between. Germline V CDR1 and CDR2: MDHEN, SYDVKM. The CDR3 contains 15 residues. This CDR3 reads CASSLNQATNYGYTF. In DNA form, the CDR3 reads TGTGCCAGCAGTTTAAACCAGGCAACTAACTATGGCTACACCTTC.

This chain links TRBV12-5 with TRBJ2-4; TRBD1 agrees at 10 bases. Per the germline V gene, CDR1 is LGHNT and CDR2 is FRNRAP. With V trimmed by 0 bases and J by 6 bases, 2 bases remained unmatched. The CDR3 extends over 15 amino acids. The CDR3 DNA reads TGTGCTAGTGGTTTGGTAAGGACAGGGGGAAACATTCAGTACTTC. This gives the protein CASGLVRTGGNIQYF.

This CDR3 reads CASGLVRVSNEQFF. In DNA form, the CDR3 reads TGTGCTAGTGGTTTAGTCCGAGTCTCCAATGAGCAGTTCTTC. The chain combines TRBV12-5 with TRBJ2-1; unclear D gene. V lost 3 bases, J lost 6 bases, and 12 bases lay in between. Germline loops: CDR1 LGHNT, CDR2 FRNRAP. The CDR3 is made up of 14 amino acids.

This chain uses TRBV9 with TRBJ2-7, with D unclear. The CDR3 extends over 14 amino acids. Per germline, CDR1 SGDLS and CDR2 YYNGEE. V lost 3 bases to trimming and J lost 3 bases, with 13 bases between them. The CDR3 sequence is CASSGHILGYEQYF. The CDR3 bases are TGTGCCAGCAGCGGACATATCCTGGGCTACGAGCAGTACTTC.

The CDR3 loop reads CASSLQATGELFF. In DNA form, the CDR3 reads TGTGCCAGCAGCCTCCAAGCCACCGGGGAGCTGTTTTTT. This rearrangement joins TRBV12-3 or TRBV12-4 to TRBJ2-2, with no clear D. V was clipped by 6 bases and J by 4 bases, with 9 bases between them. The CDR3 extends over 13 amino acids.

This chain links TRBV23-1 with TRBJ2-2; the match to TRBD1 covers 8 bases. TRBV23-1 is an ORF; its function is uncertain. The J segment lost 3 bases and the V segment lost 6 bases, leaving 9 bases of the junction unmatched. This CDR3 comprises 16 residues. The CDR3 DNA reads TGCGCCAGCAGCTTCCAGGGGGCGCGGGACACCGGGGAGCTGTTTTTT. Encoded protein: CASSFQGARDTGELFF.

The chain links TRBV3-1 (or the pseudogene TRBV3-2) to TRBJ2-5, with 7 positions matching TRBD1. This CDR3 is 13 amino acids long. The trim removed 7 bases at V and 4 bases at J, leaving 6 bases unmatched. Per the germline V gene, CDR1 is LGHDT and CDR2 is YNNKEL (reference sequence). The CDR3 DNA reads TGTGCCAGCAATACAGCAGGGGGAGAGACCCAGTACTTC. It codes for CASNTAGGETQYF.

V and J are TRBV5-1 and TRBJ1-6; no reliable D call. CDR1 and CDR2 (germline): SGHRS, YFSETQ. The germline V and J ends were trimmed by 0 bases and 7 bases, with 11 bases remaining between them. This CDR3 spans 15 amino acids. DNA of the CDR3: TGCGCCAGCAGCTTGGGGGTGCAAAGCAATTCACCCCTCCACTTT. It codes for CASSLGVQSNSPLHF.

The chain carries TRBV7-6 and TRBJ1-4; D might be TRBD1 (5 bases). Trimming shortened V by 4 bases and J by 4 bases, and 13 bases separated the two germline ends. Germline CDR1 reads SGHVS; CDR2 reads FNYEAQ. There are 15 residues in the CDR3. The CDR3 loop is CASSSSDSNNEKLFF. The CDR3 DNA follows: TGTGCCAGCAGCTCCTCCGACAGCAATAATGAAAAACTGTTTTTT.

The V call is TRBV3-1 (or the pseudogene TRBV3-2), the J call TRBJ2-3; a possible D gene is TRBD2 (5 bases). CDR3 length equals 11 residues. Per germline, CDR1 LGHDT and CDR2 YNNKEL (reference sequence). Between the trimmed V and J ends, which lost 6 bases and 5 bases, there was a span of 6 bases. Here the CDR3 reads CASRGRDTQYF. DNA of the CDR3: TGTGCCAGCAGGGGGAGAGATACGCAGTATTTT.

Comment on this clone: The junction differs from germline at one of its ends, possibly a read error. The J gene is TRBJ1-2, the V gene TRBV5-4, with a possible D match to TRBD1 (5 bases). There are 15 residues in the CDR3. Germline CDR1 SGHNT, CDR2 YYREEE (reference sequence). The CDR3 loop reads CASSLGNNLRGGYTF. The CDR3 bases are TGTGCCAGCAGTTTGGGGAACAACCTAAGGGGAGGCTACACCTTC.

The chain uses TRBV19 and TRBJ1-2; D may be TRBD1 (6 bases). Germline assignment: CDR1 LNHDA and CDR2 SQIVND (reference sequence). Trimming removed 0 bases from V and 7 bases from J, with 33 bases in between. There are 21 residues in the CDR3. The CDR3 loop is CASSIDLYGGTRVLEKGGYTF. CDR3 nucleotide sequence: TGTGCCAGTAGTATAGATCTATACGGAGGGACAAGGGTCTTGGAAAAAGGTGGCTACACCTTC.

CDR3 sequence reads: CALRDKTNYGYTF. The CDR3 nucleotides read TGTGCCCTTCGGGACAAGACTAACTATGGCTACACCTTC. V is TRBV24-1 and J is TRBJ1-2, with D perhaps TRBD1 (6 bases). The ends were cut back, 12 bases at V and 0 bases at J, with 13 bases in the middle. CDR1 and CDR2 (germline): KGHDR, SFDVKD. The CDR3 covers 13 residues.

The CDR3 is CASSANPPGLTANTGELFF. The CDR3 nucleotides read TGTGCCAGCAGCGCGAACCCCCCGGGACTGACAGCGAACACCGGGGAGCTGTTTTTT. V gene TRBV7-6 combines with J gene TRBJ2-2, with D perhaps matching TRBD2 (6 bases). This CDR3 spans 19 amino acids. Germline values: CDR1 SGHVS, CDR2 FNYEAQ. The ends were cut back, 5 bases at V and 0 bases at J, with 22 bases in the middle.

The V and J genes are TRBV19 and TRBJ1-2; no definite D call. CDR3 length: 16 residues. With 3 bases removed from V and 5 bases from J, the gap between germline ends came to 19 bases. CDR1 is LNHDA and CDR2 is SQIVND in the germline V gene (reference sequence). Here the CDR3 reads CASSIRPARNLYGYTF. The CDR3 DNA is TGTGCCAGTAGTATTCGGCCAGCGCGGAACCTATATGGCTACACCTTC. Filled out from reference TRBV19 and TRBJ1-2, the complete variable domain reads DGGITQSPKYLFRKEGQNVTLSCEQNLNHDAMYWYRQDPGQGLRLIYYSQIVNDFQKGDIAEGYSVSREKKESFPLTVTSAQKNPTAFYLCASSIRPARNLYGYTFGSGTRLTVV.

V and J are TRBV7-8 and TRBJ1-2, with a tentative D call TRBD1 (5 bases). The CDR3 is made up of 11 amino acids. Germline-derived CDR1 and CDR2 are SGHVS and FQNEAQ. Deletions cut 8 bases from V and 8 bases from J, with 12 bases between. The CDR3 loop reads CASLGVAGYTF. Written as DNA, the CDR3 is TGTGCCAGCTTGGGGGTGGCGGGCTACACCTTC.

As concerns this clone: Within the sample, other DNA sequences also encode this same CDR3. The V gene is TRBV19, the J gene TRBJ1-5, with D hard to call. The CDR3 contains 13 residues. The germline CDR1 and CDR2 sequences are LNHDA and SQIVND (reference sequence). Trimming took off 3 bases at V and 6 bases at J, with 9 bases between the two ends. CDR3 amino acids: CASSIQDPQPQHF. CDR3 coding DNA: TGTGCCAGTAGTATCCAGGACCCTCAGCCCCAGCATTTT.